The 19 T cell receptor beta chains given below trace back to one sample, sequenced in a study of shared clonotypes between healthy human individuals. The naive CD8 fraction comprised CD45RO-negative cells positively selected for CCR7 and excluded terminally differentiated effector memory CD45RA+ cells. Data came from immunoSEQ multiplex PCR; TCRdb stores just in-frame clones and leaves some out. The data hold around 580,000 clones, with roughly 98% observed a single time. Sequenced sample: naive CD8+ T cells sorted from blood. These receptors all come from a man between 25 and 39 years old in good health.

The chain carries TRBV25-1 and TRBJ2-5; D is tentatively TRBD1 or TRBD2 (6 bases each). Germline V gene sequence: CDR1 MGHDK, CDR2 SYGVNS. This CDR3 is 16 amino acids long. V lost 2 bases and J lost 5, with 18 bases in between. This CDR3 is CASSEETGGRRETQYF. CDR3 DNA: TGTGCCAGCAGTGAAGAAACCGGGGGCCGGCGGGAGACCCAGTACTTC.

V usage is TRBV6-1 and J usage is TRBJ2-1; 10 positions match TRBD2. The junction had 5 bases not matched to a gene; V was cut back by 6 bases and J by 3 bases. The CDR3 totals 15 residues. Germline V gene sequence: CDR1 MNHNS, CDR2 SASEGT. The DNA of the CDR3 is TGTGCCAGCAGCGTAACTAGCGGGAACTACAATGAGCAGTTCTTC. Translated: CASSVTSGNYNEQFF.

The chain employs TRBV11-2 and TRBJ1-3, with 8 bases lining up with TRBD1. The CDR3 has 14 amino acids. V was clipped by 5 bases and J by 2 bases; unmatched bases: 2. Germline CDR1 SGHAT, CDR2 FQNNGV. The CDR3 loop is CASSLQGAGNTIYF. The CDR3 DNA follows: TGTGCCAGCAGCCTACAGGGGGCTGGAAACACCATATATTTT.

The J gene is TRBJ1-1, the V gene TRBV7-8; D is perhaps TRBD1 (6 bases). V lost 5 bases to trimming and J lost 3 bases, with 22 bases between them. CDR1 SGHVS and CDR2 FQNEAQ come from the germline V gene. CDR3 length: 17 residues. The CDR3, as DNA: TGTGCCAGCAGCCCAACAGGGAGAGGAGGCTTGGACACTGAAGCTTTCTTT. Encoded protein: CASSPTGRGGLDTEAFF.

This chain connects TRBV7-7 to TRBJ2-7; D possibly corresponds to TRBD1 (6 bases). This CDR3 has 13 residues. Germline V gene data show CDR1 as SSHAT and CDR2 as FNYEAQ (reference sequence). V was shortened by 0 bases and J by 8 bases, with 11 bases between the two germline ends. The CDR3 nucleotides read TGTGCCAGCAGCTTAGCCCTGGACAGTCAGCAGTACTTC. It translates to CASSLALDSQQYF.

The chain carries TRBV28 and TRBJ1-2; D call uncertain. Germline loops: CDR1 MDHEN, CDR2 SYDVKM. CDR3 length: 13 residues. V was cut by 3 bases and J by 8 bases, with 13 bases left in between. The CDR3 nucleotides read TGTGCCAGCAGTTTTATCAGGACTGAAGGCTACACCTTC. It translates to CASSFIRTEGYTF.

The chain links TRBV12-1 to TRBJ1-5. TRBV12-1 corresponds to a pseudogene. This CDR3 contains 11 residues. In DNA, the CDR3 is TGTGCCAGCAGCTCCGGGTGGCCCCAGCATTTT. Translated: CASSSGWPQHF.

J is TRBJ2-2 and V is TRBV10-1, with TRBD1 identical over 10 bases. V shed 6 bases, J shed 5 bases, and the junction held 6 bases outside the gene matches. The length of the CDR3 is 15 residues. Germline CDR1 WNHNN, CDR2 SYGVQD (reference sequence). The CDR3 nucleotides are TGCGCCAGCAGCGCGACAGGGGGCGGAACCGGGGAGCTGTTTTTT. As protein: CASSATGGGTGELFF.

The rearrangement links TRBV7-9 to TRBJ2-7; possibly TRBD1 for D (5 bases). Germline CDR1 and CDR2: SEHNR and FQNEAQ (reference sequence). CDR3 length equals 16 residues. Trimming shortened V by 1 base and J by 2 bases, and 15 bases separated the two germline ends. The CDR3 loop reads CASSLVGAGPPYEQYF. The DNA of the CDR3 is TGTGCCAGCAGCTTAGTAGGGGCAGGGCCCCCCTACGAGCAGTACTTC. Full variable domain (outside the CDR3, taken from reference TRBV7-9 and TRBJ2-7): DTGVSQNPRHKITKRGQNVTFRCDPISEHNRLYWYRQTLGQGPEFLTYFQNEAQLEKSRLLSDRFSAERPKGSFSTLEIQRTEQGDSAMYLCASSLVGAGPPYEQYFGPGTRLTVT.

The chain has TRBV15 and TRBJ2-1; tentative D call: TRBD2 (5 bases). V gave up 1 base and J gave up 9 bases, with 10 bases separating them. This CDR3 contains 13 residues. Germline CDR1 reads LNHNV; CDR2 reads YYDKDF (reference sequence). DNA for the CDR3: TGTGCCACCAGCAGAGGTGAGGGCTTTGAGCAGTTCTTC. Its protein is CATSRGEGFEQFF.

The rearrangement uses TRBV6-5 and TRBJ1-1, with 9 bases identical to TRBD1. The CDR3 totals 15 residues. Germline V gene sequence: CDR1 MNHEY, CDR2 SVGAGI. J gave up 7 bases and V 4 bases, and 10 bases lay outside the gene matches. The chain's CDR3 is CASSSPDRGKGEAFF. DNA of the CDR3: TGTGCCAGCAGTTCCCCGGACAGGGGAAAGGGTGAAGCTTTCTTT.

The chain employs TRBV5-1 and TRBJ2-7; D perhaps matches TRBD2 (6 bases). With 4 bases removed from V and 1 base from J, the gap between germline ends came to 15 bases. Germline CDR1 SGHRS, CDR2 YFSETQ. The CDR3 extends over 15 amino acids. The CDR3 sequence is CASSANSGYSYEQYF. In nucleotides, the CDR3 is TGCGCCAGCAGCGCGAACAGCGGGTATTCCTACGAGCAGTACTTC.

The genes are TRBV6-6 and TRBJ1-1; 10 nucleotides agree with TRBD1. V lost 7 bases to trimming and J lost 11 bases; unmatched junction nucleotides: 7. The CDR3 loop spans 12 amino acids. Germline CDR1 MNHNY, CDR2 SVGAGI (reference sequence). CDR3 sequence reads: CASTGQGEWAFF. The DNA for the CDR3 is TGTGCCAGCACAGGACAGGGGGAATGGGCTTTCTTT.

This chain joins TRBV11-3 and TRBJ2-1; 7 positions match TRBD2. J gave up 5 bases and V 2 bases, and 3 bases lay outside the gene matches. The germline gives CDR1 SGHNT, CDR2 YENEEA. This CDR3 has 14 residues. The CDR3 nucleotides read TGTGCCAGCAGCTTAAGCGGGACCAACAATGAGCAGTTCTTC. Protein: CASSLSGTNNEQFF.

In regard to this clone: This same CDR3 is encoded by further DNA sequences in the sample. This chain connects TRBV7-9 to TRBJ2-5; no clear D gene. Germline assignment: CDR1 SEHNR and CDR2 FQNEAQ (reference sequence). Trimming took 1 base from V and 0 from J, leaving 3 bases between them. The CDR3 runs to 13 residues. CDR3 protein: CASSLGYQETQYF. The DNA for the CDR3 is TGTGCCAGCAGCTTAGGTTACCAAGAGACCCAGTACTTC.

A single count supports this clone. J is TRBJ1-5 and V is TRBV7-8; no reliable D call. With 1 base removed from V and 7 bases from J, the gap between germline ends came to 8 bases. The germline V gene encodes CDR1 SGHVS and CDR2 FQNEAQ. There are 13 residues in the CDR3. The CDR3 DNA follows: TGTGCCAGCAGCTTAGAGGGTCTCCAGCCCCAGCATTTT. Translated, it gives CASSLEGLQPQHF.

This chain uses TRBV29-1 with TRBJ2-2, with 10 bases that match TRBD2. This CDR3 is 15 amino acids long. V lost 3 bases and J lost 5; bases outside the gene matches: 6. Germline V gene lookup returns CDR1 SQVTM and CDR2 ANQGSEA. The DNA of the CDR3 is TGCAGCGTTGATACTAGCGGGACTGATACCGGGGAGCTGTTTTTT. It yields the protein CSVDTSGTDTGELFF.

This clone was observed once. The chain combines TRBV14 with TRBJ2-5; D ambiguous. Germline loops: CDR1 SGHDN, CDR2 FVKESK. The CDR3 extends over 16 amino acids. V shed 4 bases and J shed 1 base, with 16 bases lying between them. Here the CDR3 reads CASSRAKLGVQETQYF. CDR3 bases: TGTGCCAGCAGCCGGGCCAAATTGGGCGTCCAAGAGACCCAGTACTTC.

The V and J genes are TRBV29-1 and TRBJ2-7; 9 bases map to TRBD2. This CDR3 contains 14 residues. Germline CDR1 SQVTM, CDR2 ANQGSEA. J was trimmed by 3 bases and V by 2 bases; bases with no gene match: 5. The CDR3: CSVELAGRNYEQYF. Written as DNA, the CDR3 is TGCAGCGTTGAACTAGCGGGAAGGAACTACGAGCAGTACTTC.